The clone carrying this T cell receptor (beta chain) was observed a single time. The sample comes from a study of blood T cell repertoires in COVID-19. The overall study: Italy, Spain and the United States were the sources of the convalescent and acute COVID-19 samples. Sample material is recorded as cDNA or gDNA derived from T cells, B-cell-depleted T cells, or PBMCs.

The authors' processing: For nucleated cells, counts were estimated from reference gene primer amplification. Profiled with immunoSEQ multiplex PCR; TCRdb holds only in-frame clones, not every one. V, J and clone size were drawn from that table, and D and trimming were deduced from the DNA. The sample shows roughly 120,000 clones, 90% of them seen only once. Trimming took 3 bases from V and 3 from J; bases not matched to a gene: 8. Looked up from germline, CDR1 is SGHRS and CDR2 is YFSETQ. This CDR3 is 16 amino acids long. The V call is TRBV5-1, the J call TRBJ1-4, with 7 nucleotides matching TRBD1. Sequenced: peripheral blood. The receptor was isolated from a human donor with active COVID-19. The donor label of this sample is uncertain. The CDR3 protein is CASSSPPGQSNEKLFF. The DNA for the CDR3 is TGCGCCAGCAGCTCACCTCCGGGACAGTCTAATGAAAAACTGTTTTTT.